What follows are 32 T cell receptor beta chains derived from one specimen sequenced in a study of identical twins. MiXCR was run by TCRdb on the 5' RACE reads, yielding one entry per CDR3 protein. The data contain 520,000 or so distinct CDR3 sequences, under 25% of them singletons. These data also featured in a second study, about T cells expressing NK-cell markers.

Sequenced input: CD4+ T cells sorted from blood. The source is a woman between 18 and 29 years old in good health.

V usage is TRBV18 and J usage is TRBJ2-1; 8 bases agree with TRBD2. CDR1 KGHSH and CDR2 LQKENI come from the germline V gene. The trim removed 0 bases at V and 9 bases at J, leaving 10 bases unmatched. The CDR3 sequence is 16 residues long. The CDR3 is CASSPPAGGGSGEQFF. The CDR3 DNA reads TGTGCCAGCTCACCACCGGCGGGGGGCGGATCGGGTGAGCAGTTCTTC.

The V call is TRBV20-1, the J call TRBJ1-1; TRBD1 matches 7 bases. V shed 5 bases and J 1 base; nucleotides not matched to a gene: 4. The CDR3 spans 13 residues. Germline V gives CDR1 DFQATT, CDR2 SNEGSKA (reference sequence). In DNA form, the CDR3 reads TGCAGTGCTGGGGACAGCCCGAACACTGAAGCTTTCTTT. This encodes CSAGDSPNTEAFF.

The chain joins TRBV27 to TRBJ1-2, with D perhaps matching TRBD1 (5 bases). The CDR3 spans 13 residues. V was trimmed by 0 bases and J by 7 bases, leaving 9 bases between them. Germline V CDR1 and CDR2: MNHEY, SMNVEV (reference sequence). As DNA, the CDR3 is TGTGCCAGCAGTTTATCTGTCAGGGCTGGCTACACCTTC. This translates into CASSLSVRAGYTF.

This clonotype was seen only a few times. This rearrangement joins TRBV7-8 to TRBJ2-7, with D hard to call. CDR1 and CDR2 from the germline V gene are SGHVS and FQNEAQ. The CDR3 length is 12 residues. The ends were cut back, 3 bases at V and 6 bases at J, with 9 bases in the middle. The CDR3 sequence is CASSFTNREQYF. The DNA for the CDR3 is TGTGCCAGCAGCTTTACAAACCGCGAGCAGTACTTC.

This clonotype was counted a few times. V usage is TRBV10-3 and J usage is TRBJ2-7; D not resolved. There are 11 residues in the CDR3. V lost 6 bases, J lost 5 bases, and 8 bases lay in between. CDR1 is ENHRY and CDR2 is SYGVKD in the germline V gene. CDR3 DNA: TGTGCCATCAGCCGGAAGGACGAGCAGTACTTC. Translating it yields CAISRKDEQYF.

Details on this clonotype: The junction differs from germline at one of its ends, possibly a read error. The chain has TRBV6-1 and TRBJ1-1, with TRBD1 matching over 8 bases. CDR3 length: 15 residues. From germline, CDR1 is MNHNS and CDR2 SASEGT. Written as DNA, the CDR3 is TGTGCCAGCAGGGAAGGGACAGGCGGGAACACTGAAGCTTTCTTT. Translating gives CASREGTGGNTEAFF.

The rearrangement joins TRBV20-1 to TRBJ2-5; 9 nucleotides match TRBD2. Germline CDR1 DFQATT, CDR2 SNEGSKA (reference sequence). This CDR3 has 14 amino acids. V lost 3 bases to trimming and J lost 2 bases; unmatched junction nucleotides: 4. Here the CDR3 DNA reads TGCAGTGCTAGGGCGACTAGCGGTCAAGAGACCCAGTACTTC. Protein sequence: CSARATSGQETQYF.

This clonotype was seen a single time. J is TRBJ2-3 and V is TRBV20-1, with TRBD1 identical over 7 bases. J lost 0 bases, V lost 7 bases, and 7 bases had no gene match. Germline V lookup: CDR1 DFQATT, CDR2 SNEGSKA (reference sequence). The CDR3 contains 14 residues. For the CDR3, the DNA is TGCAGTGTCACAGGGGTGCTCAGCACAGATACGCAGTATTTT. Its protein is CSVTGVLSTDTQYF.

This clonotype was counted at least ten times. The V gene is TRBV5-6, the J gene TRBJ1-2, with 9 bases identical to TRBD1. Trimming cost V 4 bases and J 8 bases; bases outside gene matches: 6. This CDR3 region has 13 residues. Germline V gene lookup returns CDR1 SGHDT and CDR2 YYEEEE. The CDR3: CASSGDRARGYTF. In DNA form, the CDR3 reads TGTGCCAGCAGCGGGGACAGGGCGAGGGGCTACACCTTC.

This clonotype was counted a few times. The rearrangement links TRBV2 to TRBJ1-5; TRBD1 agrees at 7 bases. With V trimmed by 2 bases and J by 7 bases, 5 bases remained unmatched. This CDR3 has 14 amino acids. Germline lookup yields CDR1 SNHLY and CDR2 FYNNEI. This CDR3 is CASSERTGEQPQHF. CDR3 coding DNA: TGTGCCAGCAGTGAACGGACAGGTGAACAGCCCCAGCATTTT.

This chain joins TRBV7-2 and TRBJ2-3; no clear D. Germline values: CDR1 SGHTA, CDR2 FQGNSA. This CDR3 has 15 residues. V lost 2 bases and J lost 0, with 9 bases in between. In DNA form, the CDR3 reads TGTGCCAGCAGCTTATTTGGCATTAGCACAGATACGCAGTATTTT. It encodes CASSLFGISTDTQYF.

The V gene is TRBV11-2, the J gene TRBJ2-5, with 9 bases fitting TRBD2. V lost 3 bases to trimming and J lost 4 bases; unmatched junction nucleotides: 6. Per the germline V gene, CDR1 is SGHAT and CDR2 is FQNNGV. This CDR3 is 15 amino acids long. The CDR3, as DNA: TGTGCCAGCAGCTTCAGGCGGGGGGGCCGAGAGACCCAGTACTTC. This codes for CASSFRRGGRETQYF.

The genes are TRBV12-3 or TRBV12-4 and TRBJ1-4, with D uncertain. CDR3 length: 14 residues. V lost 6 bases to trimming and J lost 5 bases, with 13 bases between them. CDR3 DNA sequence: TGTGCCAGCAGGAAGGCGGGGAAAAATGAAAAACTGTTTTTT. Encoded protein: CASRKAGKNEKLFF.

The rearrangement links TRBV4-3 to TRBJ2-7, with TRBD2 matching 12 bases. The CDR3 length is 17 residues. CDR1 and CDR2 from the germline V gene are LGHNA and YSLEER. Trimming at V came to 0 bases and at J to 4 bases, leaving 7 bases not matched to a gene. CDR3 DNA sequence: TGCGCCAGCAGCCAAGATATGGGACTAGCGGGCCCTTACGAGCAGTACTTC. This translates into CASSQDMGLAGPYEQYF.

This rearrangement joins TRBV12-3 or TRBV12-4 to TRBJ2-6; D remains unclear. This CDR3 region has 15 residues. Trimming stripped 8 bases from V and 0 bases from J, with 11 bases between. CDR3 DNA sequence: TGTGCCAGCTTACTTCTGAGCTCTGGGGCCAACGTCCTGACTTTC. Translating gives CASLLLSSGANVLTF.

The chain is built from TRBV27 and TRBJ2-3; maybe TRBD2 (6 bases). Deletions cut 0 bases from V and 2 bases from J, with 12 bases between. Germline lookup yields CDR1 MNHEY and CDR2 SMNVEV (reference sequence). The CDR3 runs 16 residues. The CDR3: CASSLSIVAATDTQYF. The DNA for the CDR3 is TGTGCCAGCAGTTTATCGATAGTAGCGGCCACAGATACGCAGTATTTT.

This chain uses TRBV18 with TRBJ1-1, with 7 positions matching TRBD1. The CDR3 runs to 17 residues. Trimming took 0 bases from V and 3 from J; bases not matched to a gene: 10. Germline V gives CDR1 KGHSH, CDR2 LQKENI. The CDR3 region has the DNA TGTGCCAGCTCACCACCGCGGGAGGGGGCTCGCGACACTGAAGCTTTCTTT. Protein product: CASSPPREGARDTEAFF.

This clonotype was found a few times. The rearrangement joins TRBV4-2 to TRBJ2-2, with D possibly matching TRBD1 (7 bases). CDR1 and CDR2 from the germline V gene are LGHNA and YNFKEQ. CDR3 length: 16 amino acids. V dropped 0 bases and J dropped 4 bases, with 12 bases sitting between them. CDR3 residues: CASSQEAQGGTGELFF. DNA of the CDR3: TGTGCCAGCAGCCAAGAGGCCCAGGGGGGCACCGGGGAGCTGTTTTTT.

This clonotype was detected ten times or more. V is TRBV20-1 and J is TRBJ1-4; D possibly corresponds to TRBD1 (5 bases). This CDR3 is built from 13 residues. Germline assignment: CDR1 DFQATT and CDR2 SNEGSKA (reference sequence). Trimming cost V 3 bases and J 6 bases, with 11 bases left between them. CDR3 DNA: TGCAGTGCTAGGGACATTGAAGATGAAAAACTGTTTTTT. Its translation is CSARDIEDEKLFF.

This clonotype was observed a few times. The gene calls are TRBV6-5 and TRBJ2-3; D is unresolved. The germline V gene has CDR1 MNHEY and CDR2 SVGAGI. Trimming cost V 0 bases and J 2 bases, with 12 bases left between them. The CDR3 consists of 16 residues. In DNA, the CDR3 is TGTGCCAGCAGTTACTCACGCCAGAGCCCCACAGATACGCAGTATTTT. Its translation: CASSYSRQSPTDTQYF.

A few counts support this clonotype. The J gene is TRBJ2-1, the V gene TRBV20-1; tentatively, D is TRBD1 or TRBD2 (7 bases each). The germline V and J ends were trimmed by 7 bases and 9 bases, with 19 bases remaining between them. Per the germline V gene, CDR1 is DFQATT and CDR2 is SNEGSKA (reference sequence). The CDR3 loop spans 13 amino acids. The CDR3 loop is CSGMTSQGGEQFF. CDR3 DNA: TGCAGTGGAATGACTAGCCAGGGGGGTGAGCAGTTCTTC.

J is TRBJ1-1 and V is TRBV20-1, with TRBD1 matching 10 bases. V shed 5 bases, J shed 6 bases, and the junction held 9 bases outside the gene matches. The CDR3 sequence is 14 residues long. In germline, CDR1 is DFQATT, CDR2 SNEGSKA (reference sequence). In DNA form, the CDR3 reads TGCAGTGCTGGAGTTCCCGGGACAGGGGCTGAAGCTTTCTTT. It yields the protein CSAGVPGTGAEAFF.

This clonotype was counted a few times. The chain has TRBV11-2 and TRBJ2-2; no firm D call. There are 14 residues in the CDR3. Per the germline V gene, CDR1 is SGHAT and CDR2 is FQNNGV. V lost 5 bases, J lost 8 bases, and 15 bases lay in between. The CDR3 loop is CASSPRVDAGELFF. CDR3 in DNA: TGTGCCAGCAGCCCCCGGGTGGACGCAGGGGAGCTGTTTTTT.

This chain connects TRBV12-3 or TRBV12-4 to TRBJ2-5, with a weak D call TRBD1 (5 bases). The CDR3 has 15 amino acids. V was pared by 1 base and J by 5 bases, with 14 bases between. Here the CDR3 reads CASSLERPGRETQYF. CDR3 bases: TGTGCCAGCAGTTTAGAGCGCCCAGGGCGGGAGACCCAGTACTTC.

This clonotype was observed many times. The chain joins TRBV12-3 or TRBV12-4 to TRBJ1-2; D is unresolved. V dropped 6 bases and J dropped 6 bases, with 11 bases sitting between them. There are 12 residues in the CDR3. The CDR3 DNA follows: TGTGCCAGCAGACAGCAAGAGAATGGCTACACCTTC. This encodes CASRQQENGYTF.

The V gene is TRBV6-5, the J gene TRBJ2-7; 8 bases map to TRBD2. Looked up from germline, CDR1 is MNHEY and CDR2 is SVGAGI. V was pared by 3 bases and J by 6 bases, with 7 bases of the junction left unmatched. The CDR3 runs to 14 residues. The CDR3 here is CASSYSGSGTEQYF. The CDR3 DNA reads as TGTGCCAGCAGTTATTCTGGTAGCGGGACCGAGCAGTACTTC.

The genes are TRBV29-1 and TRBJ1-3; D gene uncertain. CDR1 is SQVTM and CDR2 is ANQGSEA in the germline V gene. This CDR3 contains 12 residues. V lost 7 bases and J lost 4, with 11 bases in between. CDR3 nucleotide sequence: TGCAGCGCCAGTGTTCTCGGAAACACCATATATTTT. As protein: CSASVLGNTIYF.

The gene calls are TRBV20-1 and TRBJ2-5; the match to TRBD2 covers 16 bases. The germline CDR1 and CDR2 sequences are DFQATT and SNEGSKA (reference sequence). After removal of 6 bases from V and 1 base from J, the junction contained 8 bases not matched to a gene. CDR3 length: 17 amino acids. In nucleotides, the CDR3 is TGCAGTGCGGGGACGGGACTAGCGGGGGGGACCCAAGAGACCCAGTACTTC. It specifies CSAGTGLAGGTQETQYF.

The CDR3 DNA is TGTGCCAGCAGCTTCTCCGCAGATCACTATGGCTACACCTTC. This codes for CASSFSADHYGYTF. The J gene is TRBJ1-2, the V gene TRBV7-9; D call uncertain. The germline CDR1 and CDR2 sequences are SEHNR and FQNEAQ (reference sequence). V was trimmed by 3 bases and J by 3 bases, leaving 11 bases between them. The CDR3 has 14 amino acids.

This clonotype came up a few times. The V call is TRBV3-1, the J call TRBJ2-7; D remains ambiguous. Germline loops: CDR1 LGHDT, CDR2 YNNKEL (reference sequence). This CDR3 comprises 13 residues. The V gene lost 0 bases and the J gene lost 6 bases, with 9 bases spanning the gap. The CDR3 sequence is CASSQDEESEQYF. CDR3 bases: TGTGCCAGCAGCCAAGATGAGGAGAGCGAGCAGTACTTC.

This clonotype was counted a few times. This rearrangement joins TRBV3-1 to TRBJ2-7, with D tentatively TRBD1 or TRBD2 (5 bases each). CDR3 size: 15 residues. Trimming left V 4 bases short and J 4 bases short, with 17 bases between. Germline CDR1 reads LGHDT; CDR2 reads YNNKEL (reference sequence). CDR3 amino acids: CASSRGSGGTYEQYF. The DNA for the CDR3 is TGTGCCAGCAGCCGTGGGTCTGGGGGTACTTACGAGCAGTACTTC.

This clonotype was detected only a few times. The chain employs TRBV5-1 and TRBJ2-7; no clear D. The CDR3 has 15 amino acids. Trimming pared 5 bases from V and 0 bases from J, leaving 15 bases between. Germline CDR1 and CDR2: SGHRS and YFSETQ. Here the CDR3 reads CASRSQLQFSYEQYF. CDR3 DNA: TGCGCCAGCAGGTCCCAGCTACAGTTCTCCTACGAGCAGTACTTC.